This TCR beta chain came from a study of cytomegalovirus exposure and HLA in healthy donors. V was pared by 3 bases and J by 1 base, with 1 base of the junction left unmatched. The CDR3 is made up of 15 amino acids. In germline, CDR1 is SNHLY, CDR2 FYNNEI. As to this clone: Antigen unknown. Other DNA sequences in the sample encode the same CDR3.

PCR used 60 Vbeta primers and 13 Jbeta primers. TCRdb's copy holds only in-frame clones and misses some; the assay was immunoSEQ multiplex PCR. The data hold roughly 200,000 clones, with roughly 80% observed a single time. Study findings and constraints: The study recorded about 150 TCR beta chains that were cytomegalovirus-associated. Prediction of most subjects' HLA-A and HLA-B alleles by TCR beta sequences was reportedly accurate. Links to common viral pathogens appeared, in a later analysis, for several of the most significant clusters.

Sequencing was done on a sample of PBMCs. This clonotype originated in a woman in her forties in good health and CMV-seronegative. The chain carries TRBV2 and TRBJ2-2, with 8 positions matching TRBD2. Here the CDR3 reads CASSDLAGNTGELFF. The CDR3 region has the DNA TGTGCCAGCAGTGACCTAGCGGGGAACACCGGGGAGCTGTTTTTT.